Reported below is one T cell receptor (beta chain). CDR1 and CDR2 from the germline V gene are SNHLY and FYNNEI. With V trimmed by 4 bases and J by 4 bases, 1 base remained unmatched. The CDR3 sequence is 12 residues long. This sample is drawn from a study of T cell responses to AZD1222 COVID-19 vaccine. Study details: Second-dose recipients at about 4 or about 12 weeks were treated as one pooled group.

Repertoires were generated with immunoSEQ multiplex PCR, while TCRdb's copy carries only in-frame clones and drops some. The sample records 150,000 to 200,000 clones, about 93% being singletons. The V call is TRBV2, the J call TRBJ2-7, with 7 bases fitting TRBD2. This specimen consisted of peripheral blood, obtained on day 0 of AZD1222 vaccination. This sequence was found in an adult in good health. The CDR3: CASSGGGYEQYF. The CDR3 DNA reads TGTGCCAGCAGTGGGGGAGGGTACGAGCAGTACTTC.